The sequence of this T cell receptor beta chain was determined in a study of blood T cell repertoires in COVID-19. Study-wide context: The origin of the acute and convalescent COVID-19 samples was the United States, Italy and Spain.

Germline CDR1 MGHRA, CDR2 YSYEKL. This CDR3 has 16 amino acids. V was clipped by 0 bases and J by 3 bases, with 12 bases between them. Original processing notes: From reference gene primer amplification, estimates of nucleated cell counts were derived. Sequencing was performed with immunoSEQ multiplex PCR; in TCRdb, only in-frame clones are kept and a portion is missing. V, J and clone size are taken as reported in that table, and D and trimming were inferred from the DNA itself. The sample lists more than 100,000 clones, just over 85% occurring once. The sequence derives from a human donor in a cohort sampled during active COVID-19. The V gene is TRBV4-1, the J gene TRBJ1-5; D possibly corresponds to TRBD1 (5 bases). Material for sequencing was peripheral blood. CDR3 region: CASSQEDPGINQPQHF. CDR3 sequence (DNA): TGCGCCAGCAGCCAAGAGGACCCAGGGATCAATCAGCCCCAGCATTTT.